Sequencing of this TCR beta chain was carried out in a study of shared clonotypes between healthy human individuals. Study at large: CD4 naive cells filled three plates per donor, CD4 memory three, CD8 naive two and CD8 memory one. Study-wide results and limits: Clonotypes shared by all four sorted-subset donors had higher generation probabilities than non-shared clonotypes.

This clone was seen just once. Its specificity is unknown. After removal of 4 bases from V and 5 bases from J, the junction contained 7 bases not matched to a gene. The CDR3 has 15 amino acids. The germline V gene encodes CDR1 SGHTS and CDR2 YDEGEE. The table came from immunoSEQ multiplex PCR; TCRdb's copy has only in-frame clones and leaves some out. The sample consists of 1.4 million to 1.5 million clones, about 96% of them appearing once. The rearrangement links TRBV5-8 to TRBJ2-1; 9 nucleotides align to TRBD2. The source is a man under 40 in good health. Sequencing was done on a sample of naive CD4+ T cells sorted from blood. Subset described: CD45RA+ positively selected. In DNA, the CDR3 is TGTGCCAGCAGCATTAGCGGGAGAGGGAACAATGAGCAGTTCTTC. This gives the protein CASSISGRGNNEQFF.